Listed below are T cell receptor beta chains from one sample, sequenced in a study of blood T cell repertoires in COVID-19. Clones were sequenced by immunoSEQ multiplex PCR, and TCRdb holds only the in-frame ones, with some missing. Among hundreds of thousands of clones, approximately 80% were seen once, and the ten largest hold 4.3%. Sequencing was performed on PBMCs or T cells enriched from blood (not recorded which). The source of these receptors is a man aged 25 to 40 with acute COVID-19. CDR3s include the opening cysteine and the closing phenylalanine or tryptophan. Fields, in order: J gene, V gene, D gene, clone size, CDR3 protein. D genes are given only for firm matches. Clone size is shown for a subset of rows, as once, few, many or a class of expanded clone.

TRBJ1-4 TRBV5-1 - - CASSLWGRAATNEKLFF
TRBJ2-3 TRBV15 - - CATSRDRTGSTDTQYF
TRBJ1-2 TRBV15 - - CATSRELGEHNYGYTF
TRBJ1-3 TRBV7-6 - - CASSPTGSSGNTIYF
TRBJ1-2 TRBV5-5 - few CASSLNSPANYGYTF
TRBJ1-6 TRBV7-9 - once CASSTSTGSNSPLHF
TRBJ1-6 TRBV28 TRBD1 - CASSLAFGGGESPLHF
TRBJ1-2 TRBV19 - once CASSIVRGDYGYTF
TRBJ2-2 TRBV19 - few CASSISRQTGELFF
TRBJ1-4 TRBV7-2 - few CASSHWAAPEKLFF
TRBJ1-4 TRBV5-1 TRBD1 - CASSPMTGGTNEKLFF
TRBJ1-2 TRBV6-5 - - CATRGERFYGYTF
TRBJ1-1 TRBV5-5 - once CASSRERVSTEAFF
TRBJ2-3 TRBV3-1/TRBV3-2 TRBD1 - CASSLGQVIRDTQYF
TRBJ2-5 TRBV6-2/TRBV6-3 - few CASSYGGSDRETQYF
TRBJ1-2 TRBV4-1 - - CASSQPGRVDGYTF
TRBJ1-1 TRBV29-1 - - CSVVLTATEAFF
TRBJ1-6 TRBV5-1 - - CASSGGQGKGSPLHF